The sequence of this TCR beta chain was determined in a study of T cell responses to AZD1222 COVID-19 vaccine. CDR1 is LNHDA and CDR2 is SQIVND in the germline V gene (reference sequence). Trimming removed 4 bases from V and 2 bases from J, with 9 bases in between. This CDR3 is built from 15 residues. Study-wide findings and caveats: Spike-specific TCR breadth and depth rose after two AZD1222 doses.

Of note for this clone: What it recognizes is unknown.

Sequencing was performed with immunoSEQ multiplex PCR; in TCRdb, only in-frame clones are kept and a portion is missing. The sample has about 190,000 clones; around 90% are singletons. The sequencing here drew on peripheral blood, taken 28 days after the second dose of the MenACWY control vaccine. The clonotype was recovered from an adult who received the MenACWY meningococcal vaccine as a control. The rearrangement links TRBV19 to TRBJ2-6; D perhaps matches TRBD2 (5 bases). As DNA, the CDR3 is TGTGCCAGTAGTAGGCCGGGGACTGGGGCCAACGTCCTGACTTTC. This codes for CASSRPGTGANVLTF.